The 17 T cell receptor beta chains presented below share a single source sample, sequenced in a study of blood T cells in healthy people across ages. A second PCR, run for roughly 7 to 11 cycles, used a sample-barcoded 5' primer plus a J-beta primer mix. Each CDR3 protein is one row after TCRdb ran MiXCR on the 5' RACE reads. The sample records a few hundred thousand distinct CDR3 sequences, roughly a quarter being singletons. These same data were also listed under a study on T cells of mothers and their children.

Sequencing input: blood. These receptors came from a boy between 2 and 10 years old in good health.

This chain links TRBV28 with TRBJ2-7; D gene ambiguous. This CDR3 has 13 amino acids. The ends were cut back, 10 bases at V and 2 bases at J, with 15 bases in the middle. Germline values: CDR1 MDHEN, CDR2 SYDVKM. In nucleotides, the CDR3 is TGTGCCACCCGAACAAGTAGCACCTACGAGCAGTACTTC. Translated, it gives CATRTSSTYEQYF.

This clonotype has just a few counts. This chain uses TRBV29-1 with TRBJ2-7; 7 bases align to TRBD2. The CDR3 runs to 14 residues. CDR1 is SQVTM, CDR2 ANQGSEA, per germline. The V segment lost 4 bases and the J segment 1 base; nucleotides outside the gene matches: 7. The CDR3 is CSVGGGKRSYEQYF. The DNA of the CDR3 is TGCAGCGTTGGGGGGGGGAAAAGGTCCTACGAGCAGTACTTC.

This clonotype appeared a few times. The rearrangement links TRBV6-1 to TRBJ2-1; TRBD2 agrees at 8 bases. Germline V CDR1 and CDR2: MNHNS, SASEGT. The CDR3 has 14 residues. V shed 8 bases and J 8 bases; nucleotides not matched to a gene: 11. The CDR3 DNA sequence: TGTGCCAGCCCGAGCGGGAGTGTCCCCGATGAGCAGTTCTTC. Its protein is CASPSGSVPDEQFF.

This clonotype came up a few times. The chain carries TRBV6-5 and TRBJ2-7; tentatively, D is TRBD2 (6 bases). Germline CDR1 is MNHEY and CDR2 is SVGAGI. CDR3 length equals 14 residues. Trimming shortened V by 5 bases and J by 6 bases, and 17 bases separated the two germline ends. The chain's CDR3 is CASSRESLAPEQYF. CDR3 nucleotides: TGTGCCAGCAGTCGAGAGTCCCTAGCGCCCGAGCAGTACTTC.

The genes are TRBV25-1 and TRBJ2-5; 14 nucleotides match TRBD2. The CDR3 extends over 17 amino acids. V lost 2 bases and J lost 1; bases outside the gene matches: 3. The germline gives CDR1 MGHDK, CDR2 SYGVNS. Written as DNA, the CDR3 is TGTGCCAGCAGTGAAGGGGGGACTAGCGGGAGCCAAGAGACCCAGTACTTC. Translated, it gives CASSEGGTSGSQETQYF.

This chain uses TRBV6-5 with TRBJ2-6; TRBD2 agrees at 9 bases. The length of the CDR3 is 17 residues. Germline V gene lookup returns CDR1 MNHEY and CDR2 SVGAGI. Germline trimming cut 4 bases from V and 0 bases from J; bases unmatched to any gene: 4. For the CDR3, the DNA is TGTGCCAGCAGTTTAGCGGGAGCCTCCTCTGGGGCCAACGTCCTGACTTTC. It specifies CASSLAGASSGANVLTF.

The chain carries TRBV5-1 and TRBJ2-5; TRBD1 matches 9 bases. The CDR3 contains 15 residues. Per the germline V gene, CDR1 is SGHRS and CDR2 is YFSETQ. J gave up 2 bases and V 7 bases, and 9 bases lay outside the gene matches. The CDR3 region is CASYPGQGLQETQYF. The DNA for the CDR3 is TGCGCCAGCTACCCGGGACAGGGACTACAAGAGACCCAGTACTTC. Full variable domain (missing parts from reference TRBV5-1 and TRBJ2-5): KAGVTQTPRYLIKTRGQQVTLSCSPISGHRSVSWYQQTPGQGLQFLFEYFSETQRNKGNFPGRFSGRQFSNSRSEMNVSTLELGDSALYLCASYPGQGLQETQYFGPGTRLLVL.

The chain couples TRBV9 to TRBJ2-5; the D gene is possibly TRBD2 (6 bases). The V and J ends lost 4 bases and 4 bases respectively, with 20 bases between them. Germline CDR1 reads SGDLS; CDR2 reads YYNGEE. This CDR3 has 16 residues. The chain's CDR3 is CASSPRLSGVGETQYF. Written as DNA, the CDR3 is TGTGCCAGCAGCCCCCGACTATCGGGAGTTGGAGAGACCCAGTACTTC. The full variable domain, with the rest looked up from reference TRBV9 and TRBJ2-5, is DSGVTQTPKHLITATGQRVTLRCSPRSGDLSVYWYQQSLDQGLQFLIQYYNGEERAKGNILERFSAQQFPDLHSELNLSSLELGDSALYFCASSPRLSGVGETQYFGPGTRLLVL.

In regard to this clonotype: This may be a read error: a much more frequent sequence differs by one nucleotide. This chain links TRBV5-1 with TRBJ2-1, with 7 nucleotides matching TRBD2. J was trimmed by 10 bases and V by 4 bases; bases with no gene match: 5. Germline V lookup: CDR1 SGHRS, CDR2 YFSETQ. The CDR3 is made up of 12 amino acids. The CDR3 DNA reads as TGCGCCAGCAGCCTCCAGGGACTAGAGCAGTTCTTC. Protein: CASSLQGLEQFF.

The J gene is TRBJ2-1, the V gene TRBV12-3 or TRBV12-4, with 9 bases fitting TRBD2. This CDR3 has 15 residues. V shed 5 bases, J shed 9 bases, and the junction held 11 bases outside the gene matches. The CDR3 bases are TGTGCCAGCAGTCCCCTTCAGTGGCGGGAGGGTGAGCAGTTCTTC. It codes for CASSPLQWREGEQFF.

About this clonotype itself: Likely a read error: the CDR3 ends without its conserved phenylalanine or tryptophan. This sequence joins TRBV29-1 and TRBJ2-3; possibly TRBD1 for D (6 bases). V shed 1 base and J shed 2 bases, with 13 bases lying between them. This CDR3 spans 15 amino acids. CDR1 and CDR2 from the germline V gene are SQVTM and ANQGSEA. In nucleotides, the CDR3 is TGCAGCGTTGAAGGGGGGCAGGGCAACACAGATACGCAGTATCTT. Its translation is CSVEGGQGNTDTQYL.

In DNA, the CDR3 is TGTGCCAGCAGTGAGCGTACCGGGGCCAACGTCCTGACTTTC. Translated: CASSERTGANVLTF. This rearrangement joins TRBV2 to TRBJ2-6, with D uncertain. Germline loops: CDR1 SNHLY, CDR2 FYNNEI. The length of the CDR3 is 14 residues. The V end lost 3 bases, the J end lost 4 bases, and 7 bases lay between the germline ends.

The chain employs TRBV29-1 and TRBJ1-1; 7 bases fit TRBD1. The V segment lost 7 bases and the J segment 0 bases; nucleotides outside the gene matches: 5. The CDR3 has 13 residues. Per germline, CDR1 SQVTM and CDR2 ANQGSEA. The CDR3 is CSAGTAVNTEAFF. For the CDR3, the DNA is TGCAGCGCGGGGACAGCGGTGAACACTGAAGCTTTCTTT.

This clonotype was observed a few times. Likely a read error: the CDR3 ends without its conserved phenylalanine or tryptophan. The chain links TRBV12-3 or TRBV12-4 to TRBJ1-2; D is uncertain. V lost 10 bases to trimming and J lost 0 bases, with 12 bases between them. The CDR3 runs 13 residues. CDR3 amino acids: CATDPISNYGYTL. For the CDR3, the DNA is TGTGCCACCGACCCTATATCTAACTATGGCTACACCCTC.

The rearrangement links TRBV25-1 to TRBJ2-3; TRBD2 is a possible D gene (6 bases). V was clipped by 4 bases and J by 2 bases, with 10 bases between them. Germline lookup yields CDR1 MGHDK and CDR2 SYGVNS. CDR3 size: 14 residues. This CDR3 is CASSAGTFTDTQYF. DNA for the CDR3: TGTGCCAGCAGTGCAGGGACTTTCACAGATACGCAGTATTTT. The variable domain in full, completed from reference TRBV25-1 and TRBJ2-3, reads EADIYQTPRYLVIGTGKKITLECSQTMGHDKMYWYQQDPGMELHLIHYSYGVNSTEKGDLSSESTVSRIRTEHFPLTLESARPSHTSQYLCASSAGTFTDTQYFGPGTRLTVL.

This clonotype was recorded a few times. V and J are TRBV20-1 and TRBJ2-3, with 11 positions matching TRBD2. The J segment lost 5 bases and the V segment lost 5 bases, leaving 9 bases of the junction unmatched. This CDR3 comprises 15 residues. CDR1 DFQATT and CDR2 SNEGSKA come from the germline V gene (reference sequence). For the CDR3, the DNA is TGCAGTGCTTCCACGCTAGCGGGGGGTCGAGATACGCAGTATTTT. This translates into CSASTLAGGRDTQYF.

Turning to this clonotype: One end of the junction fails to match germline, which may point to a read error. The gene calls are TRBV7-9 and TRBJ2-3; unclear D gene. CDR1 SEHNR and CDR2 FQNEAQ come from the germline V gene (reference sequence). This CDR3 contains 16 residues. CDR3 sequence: CASSLGPPNFTDTQYF. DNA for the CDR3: TGTGCCAGCAGCTTAGGCCCGCCCAATTTCACAGACACGCAGTATTTT.